Following are 18 T cell receptor beta chains from one sample sequenced in a study of human T cells and chemical hapten exposure. TCRdb used MiXCR to reprocess the RACE reads, holding one entry per CDR3 protein. This sample has tens of thousands of distinct CDR3 sequences; approximately 9.9% occur once, and the top ten carry 3.6%. Noted time point: pre-sensitization, week 0. The treatment: therapeutic diphenylcyclopropenone sensitization with weekly scalp DPC. The sample in question was whole blood, obtained in connection with sensitization to the hapten diphenylcyclopropenone (DPC). These receptors came from a woman in her thirties or forties with alopecia areata. Some clones in this sample may be carry-over from other donors' samples.

A note on this clonotype: This clone may be a read error of a much larger clone one base away. The CDR3 DNA sequence: TGTGCCAGCAGTATGAGGCGGGGTGGTCCCGGGGAGCTGTTTTTT. Its protein product is CASSMRRGGPGELFF. The chain uses TRBV12-3 or TRBV12-4 and TRBJ2-2, with a tentative D call TRBD2 (6 bases). This CDR3 is built from 15 residues. Trimming pared 5 bases from V and 6 bases from J, leaving 16 bases between.

This clonotype appeared a single time. The chain uses TRBV7-2 and TRBJ2-1; the D call may be TRBD1 or TRBD2 (5 bases each). Trimming shortened V by 6 bases and J by 6 bases, and 21 bases separated the two germline ends. Germline assignment: CDR1 SGHTA and CDR2 FQGNSA. The CDR3 runs 16 residues. This CDR3 is CASRHPGPSTANEQFF. CDR3 nucleotide sequence: TGTGCCAGCAGGCATCCGGGACCCTCAACGGCCAATGAGCAGTTCTTC.

V is TRBV5-1 and J is TRBJ2-2, with a weak D call TRBD1 (5 bases). This CDR3 spans 15 amino acids. The ends were cut back, 4 bases at V and 1 base at J, with 11 bases in the middle. Per germline, CDR1 SGHRS and CDR2 YFSETQ. The CDR3, as DNA: TGCGCCAGCAGCATACGACAGCAGAACACCGGGGAGCTGTTTTTT. This codes for CASSIRQQNTGELFF.

The gene calls are TRBV20-1 and TRBJ1-2; 9 bases agree with TRBD1. V lost 5 bases, J lost 3 bases, and 4 bases stayed unmatched. The CDR3 runs to 13 residues. Per the germline V gene, CDR1 is DFQATT and CDR2 is SNEGSKA (reference sequence). CDR3 region: CSARTGGDYGYTF. The CDR3 coding sequence is TGCAGTGCTCGAACAGGGGGCGACTATGGCTACACCTTC.

The table lists this clonotype with a few counts. A read error may produce the germline difference seen at one junction end. The CDR3 bases are TGCAATGCTAGAGATTCAACAGGGTTGAACACTGAAGCTTTCTTT. It codes for CNARDSTGLNTEAFF. The genes are TRBV20-1 and TRBJ1-1; D perhaps matches TRBD1 (6 bases). Per germline, CDR1 DFQATT and CDR2 SNEGSKA (reference sequence). The CDR3 contains 15 residues.

Many counts were recorded for this clonotype. The gene calls are TRBV9 and TRBJ1-5, with D hard to call. Trimming removed 1 base from V and 6 bases from J, with 8 bases in between. This CDR3 is 13 amino acids long. Per germline, CDR1 SGDLS and CDR2 YYNGEE. DNA of the CDR3: TGTGCCAGCAGCGTAAGCCCCAGTCAGCCCCAGCATTTT. Protein product: CASSVSPSQPQHF.

This clonotype came up many times. CDR3 sequence: CASSTQGGSDGYTF. CDR3 nucleotide sequence: TGTGCCAGCAGTACCCAGGGTGGTTCGGATGGCTACACCTTC. The chain has TRBV6-5 and TRBJ1-2, with D maybe TRBD1 (5 bases). V was clipped by 5 bases and J by 6 bases, with 16 bases between them. In germline, CDR1 is MNHEY, CDR2 SVGAGI. The CDR3 runs to 14 residues.

This clonotype came up a few times. V gene TRBV28 combines with J gene TRBJ1-2; no definite D call. The V end lost 1 base, the J end lost 4 bases, and 13 bases lay between the germline ends. Germline CDR1 reads MDHEN; CDR2 reads SYDVKM. The CDR3 covers 15 residues. CDR3 sequence reads: CASSLLGTYSYGYTF. DNA of the CDR3: TGTGCCAGCAGTTTATTAGGAACCTATTCCTATGGCTACACCTTC.

V gene TRBV6-5 combines with J gene TRBJ1-4, with 8 bases that match TRBD1. Germline V gives CDR1 MNHEY, CDR2 SVGAGI. CDR3 length equals 13 residues. The V and J ends lost 2 bases and 13 bases, in that order; junction bases with no gene match: 6. CDR3 protein: CASSYLGQGGLFF. The DNA for the CDR3 is TGTGCCAGCAGTTACCTCGGACAGGGAGGACTGTTTTTT.

This clonotype was seen repeatedly, ten times or more. The chain couples TRBV27 to TRBJ1-1; D unresolved. Trimming removed 1 base at V and 2 bases at J, with 11 bases between. Germline V lookup: CDR1 MNHEY, CDR2 SMNVEV (reference sequence). The CDR3 runs to 15 residues. CDR3 sequence: CASSLWAGINTEAFF. The CDR3 nucleotides are TGTGCCAGCAGTTTATGGGCGGGGATTAACACTGAAGCTTTCTTT.

The chain uses TRBV6-6 and TRBJ1-2; D might be TRBD1 (5 bases). The CDR3 length is 19 residues. V was trimmed by 0 bases and J by 3 bases, leaving 23 bases between them. Germline V lookup: CDR1 MNHNY, CDR2 SVGAGI (reference sequence). Written as DNA, the CDR3 is TGTGCCAGCAGTTACTCGAGGGGCCCTAAAAACTCCTACCACTATGGCTACACCTTC. Amino acid sequence: CASSYSRGPKNSYHYGYTF.

This clonotype was counted at least ten times. The rearrangement links TRBV3-1 to TRBJ1-2; 11 positions agree with TRBD1. CDR3 size: 14 residues. Germline CDR1 reads LGHDT; CDR2 reads YNNKEL (reference sequence). V trimming: 6 bases; J trimming: 4 bases; junction bases outside the gene matches: 4. CDR3 nucleotides: TGTGCCAGCAGACGGACAGGGGGCAGCTATGGCTACACCTTC. It yields the protein CASRRTGGSYGYTF.

V usage is TRBV5-6 and J usage is TRBJ2-2; D may be TRBD2 (6 bases). V lost 4 bases to trimming and J lost 6 bases, with 19 bases between them. The germline gives CDR1 SGHDT, CDR2 YYEEEE. This CDR3 has 16 residues. CDR3 amino acids: CASSQDSGRGAGELFF. The CDR3 DNA follows: TGTGCCAGCAGCCAAGATAGCGGAAGAGGGGCCGGGGAGCTGTTTTTT.

This chain uses TRBV7-2 with TRBJ1-5, with a possible D match to TRBD1 (5 bases). Germline CDR1 and CDR2: SGHTA and FQGNSA. CDR3 size: 13 residues. The V end lost 3 bases, the J end lost 6 bases, and 9 bases lay between the germline ends. CDR3 sequence reads: CASSLRGSQPQHF. For the CDR3, the DNA is TGTGCCAGCAGCTTGAGGGGTAGTCAGCCCCAGCATTTT.

The chain is built from TRBV28 and TRBJ2-3; TRBD1 agrees at 7 bases. The CDR3 extends over 14 amino acids. V shed 6 bases and J 2 bases; nucleotides not matched to a gene: 5. Looked up from germline, CDR1 is MDHEN and CDR2 is SYDVKM. CDR3 DNA sequence: TGTGCCAGCAGCCCCGGGACAGACACAGATACGCAGTATTTT. This gives the protein CASSPGTDTDTQYF.

This clonotype was detected many times. The gene calls are TRBV7-9 and TRBJ2-4; 9 bases line up with TRBD2. CDR1 and CDR2 from the germline V gene are SEHNR and FQNEAQ (reference sequence). The CDR3 length is 14 residues. V was clipped by 2 bases and J by 7 bases; unmatched bases: 3. The CDR3 region is CASSLSSGVNIQYF. CDR3 nucleotides: TGTGCCAGCAGCTTATCTAGCGGGGTTAACATTCAGTACTTC.

This clonotype was counted at least ten times. The chain carries TRBV27 and TRBJ2-1; 9 positions agree with TRBD2. Unmatched junction bases numbered 6, after V lost 5 bases and J lost 4 bases. There are 15 residues in the CDR3. CDR1 is MNHEY, CDR2 SMNVEV, per germline (reference sequence). The DNA of the CDR3 is TGTGCCAGCAGTCCTAGCGGGGCTATGTACAATGAGCAGTTCTTC. Translated: CASSPSGAMYNEQFF.

This clonotype appeared a few times. The rearrangement uses TRBV19 and TRBJ2-1, with D possibly TRBD1 on 7 matching bases. Trimming took 5 bases from V and 0 from J, leaving 11 bases between them. Germline V CDR1 and CDR2: LNHDA, SQIVND (reference sequence). The CDR3 consists of 15 residues. CDR3 residues: CASSRRGVSYNEQFF. CDR3 bases: TGTGCCAGTAGTCGCAGGGGGGTCTCCTACAATGAGCAGTTCTTC.